Listed below are T cell receptor beta chains from one sample, sequenced in a study of memory CD4+ T cells and cytomegalovirus serostatus. Profiling relied on immunoSEQ multiplex PCR, and the TCRdb table lists in-frame clones only, not all of them. The data hold tens of thousands of clones, with 76% observed a single time. Sequenced sample: memory CD4+ T cells from blood. The receptors shown here come from an adult in good health and CMV-seropositive. Each CDR3 is given with its conserved first and last residue. A D gene is named only where the DNA matches it firmly. Only some rows state a clone size, as once, few, many or a class for expanded clones.

size	V	D	J	CDR3	DNA
-	TRBV7-9	-	TRBJ1-4	CASSSTGEKLFF	TGTGCCAGCAGTTCTACTGGGGAAAAACTGTTTTTT
-	TRBV28	TRBD1	TRBJ1-3	CASASGTVGNTIYF	TGTGCCAGCGCTTCCGGGACAGTGGGAAACACCATATATTTT
-	TRBV7-9	-	TRBJ1-2	CASSLYPGLQVDGYTF	TGTGCCAGCAGCTTATACCCCGGGTTACAGGTTGATGGCTACACCTTC
-	TRBV25-1	-	TRBJ2-6	CASSEYRAGANVLTF	TGTGCCAGCAGTGAATATCGGGCTGGGGCCAACGTCCTGACTTTC
-	TRBV11-1	TRBD2	TRBJ2-7	CASSFGLWSGNYEQYF	TGTGCCAGCAGCTTTGGCCTATGGAGCGGGAACTACGAGCAGTACTTC
-	TRBV28	-	TRBJ1-2	CASGARIGYTF	TGTGCCAGTGGGGCCAGGATTGGCTACACCTTC
once	TRBV2	TRBD1	TRBJ2-3	CATGGTGGDTQYF	TGTGCCACCGGAGGGACAGGGGGCGACACGCAGTATTTT
few	TRBV25-1	-	TRBJ2-2	CASSGGTGSTGELFF	TGTGCCAGCAGTGGGGGTACGGGGAGCACCGGGGAGCTGTTTTTT
-	TRBV5-4	-	TRBJ1-1	CASSLGGGGPNPEAFF	TGTGCCAGCAGCTTGGGGGGCGGGGGGCCTAACCCTGAAGCTTTCTTT
-	TRBV6-5	-	TRBJ1-2	CASSYSVVFSVYTF	TGTGCCAGCAGTTACTCGGTAGTCTTTAGTGTCTACACCTTC
-	TRBV28	-	TRBJ1-5	CASSFYAQGQPQHF	TGTGCCAGCAGTTTTTATGCACAGGGACAGCCCCAGCATTTT
once	TRBV6-1	TRBD2	TRBJ2-7	CASSEARGGRTSYEQYF	TGTGCCAGCAGTGAAGCGCGGGGGGGACGGACCTCCTACGAGCAGTACTTC
-	TRBV28	-	TRBJ1-3	CASISWTGNTIYF	TGTGCCAGCATTTCGTGGACAGGAAACACCATATATTTT
-	TRBV6-4	-	TRBJ2-6	CASSEFLMTGPYPGANVLTF	TGTGCCAGCAGTGAATTTCTTATGACAGGACCTTACCCTGGGGCCAACGTCCTGACTTTC
few	TRBV28	-	TRBJ1-5	CASSGPNLGQPQHF	TGTGCCAGCAGTGGACCCAATTTGGGGCAGCCCCAGCATTTT
-	TRBV5-1	TRBD1	TRBJ1-2	CASSLEGGGGYTF	TGCGCCAGCAGCTTGGAAGGGGGCGGTGGCTACACCTTC
once	TRBV4-3	-	TRBJ2-6	CASSQDDRSYSGANVLTF	TGCGCCAGCAGCCAAGACGACAGGTCATACTCTGGGGCCAACGTCCTGACTTTC
-	TRBV28	-	TRBJ2-5	CASRHSGQGEETQYF	TGTGCCAGCAGACACAGTGGGCAGGGTGAGGAGACCCAGTACTTC
-	TRBV19	TRBD1	TRBJ1-5	CASSSQARARGLGQPQHF	TGTGCCAGTAGTTCTCAAGCTCGTGCCAGGGGGCTAGGACAGCCCCAGCATTTT
-	TRBV30	-	TRBJ1-5	CAWSVRMVNQPQHF	TGTGCCTGGAGTGTACGTATGGTTAATCAGCCCCAGCATTTT
-	TRBV29-1	TRBD1	TRBJ2-1	CSAWTGGLGEQFF	TGCAGCGCCTGGACAGGGGGCTTGGGGGAGCAGTTCTTC
few	TRBV7-2	-	TRBJ1-6	CASTLRLGLTNSPLHF	TGTGCCAGCACCCTCCGTCTTGGGTTGACAAATTCACCCCTCCACTTT
-	TRBV18	-	TRBJ1-5	CASSGGVGSNQPQHF	TGTGCCAGCTCAGGGGGGGTAGGCAGCAATCAGCCCCAGCATTTT
-	TRBV10-2	TRBD1	TRBJ1-5	CASGTGNQPQHF	TGCGCCAGTGGGACAGGCAATCAGCCCCAGCATTTT
few	TRBV9	-	TRBJ1-3	CASSRDGNTIYF	TGTGCCAGCAGCAGGGATGGAAACACCATATATTTT
-	TRBV27	-	TRBJ1-5	CASPRDEAVCNQPQHF	TGTGCCAGCCCGAGGGACGAGGCGGTATGCAATCAGCCCCAGCATTTT
-	TRBV4-3	-	TRBJ2-2	CASSQVERGELFF	TGCGCCAGCAGCCAAGTTGAACGCGGGGAGCTGTTTTTT
few	TRBV7-2	-	TRBJ2-7	CASTSTVSEQYF	TGTGCCAGCACCTCGACAGTCTCCGAGCAGTACTTC
-	TRBV5-1	TRBD2	TRBJ2-5	CASSPSAGGQETQYF	TGCGCCAGCAGCCCCTCCGCGGGGGGGCAAGAGACCCAGTACTTC